The 8 T cell receptor beta chains listed next were all sequenced from one sample in a study of blood T cell repertoires in COVID-19. Data came from immunoSEQ multiplex PCR; TCRdb stores just in-frame clones and leaves some out. This table has about 140,000 clones, around four fifths appearing once. Sequencing input: peripheral blood. These receptors originate from an elderly woman with acute or convalescent COVID-19.

Only one count was recorded for this clone. The CDR3 sequence is CASSKGTSGEKTYEQYF. The CDR3 coding sequence is TGTGCCAGCAGCAAAGGCACTAGCGGAGAAAAGACCTACGAGCAGTACTTC. The chain joins TRBV21-1 to TRBJ2-7; the listed D gene, TRBD2, was not tested against the DNA. TRBV21-1 is annotated as a pseudogene. The CDR3 extends over 17 amino acids.

CDR3 bases: TGTGCCAGCAGTTTATCTCACGGCGGGTACACTGAAGCTTTCTTT. Protein: CASSLSHGGYTEAFF. The V call is TRBV28, the J call TRBJ1-1; D is uncertain. Looked up from germline, CDR1 is MDHEN and CDR2 is SYDVKM. V lost 1 base to trimming and J lost 3 bases, with 12 bases between them. This CDR3 is built from 15 residues.

A few counts support this clone. This chain links TRBV5-1 with TRBJ2-2, with D uncertain. CDR3 length equals 15 residues. Germline V gene lookup returns CDR1 SGHRS and CDR2 YFSETQ. With 1 base removed from V and 5 bases from J, the gap between germline ends came to 12 bases. The CDR3 nucleotides are TGCGCCAGCAGCTTGAGGCAGGTTGGGACCGGGGAGCTGTTTTTT. It encodes CASSLRQVGTGELFF.

This clone was counted once. This chain links TRBV27 with TRBJ2-1; 7 bases fit TRBD1. The V gene end was trimmed by 7 bases and the J gene end by 0 bases; junction bases not matched to a gene: 9. Germline CDR1 and CDR2: MNHEY and SMNVEV (reference sequence). CDR3 length: 16 residues. The CDR3 region is CASIPIGTASYNEQFF. Written as DNA, the CDR3 is TGTGCCAGCATACCTATCGGGACAGCCTCCTACAATGAGCAGTTCTTC.

This chain links TRBV6-7 with TRBJ2-1; the D gene is possibly TRBD2 (6 bases). TRBV6-7 is placed among ORFs of uncertain function. Trimming removed 6 bases at V and 12 bases at J, with 6 bases between. CDR3 length equals 9 residues. The CDR3 DNA is TGTGCCAGCAGGGGGGGGCAGTTCTTC. It translates to CASRGGQFF.

This chain connects TRBV30 to TRBJ2-1; 11 bases map to TRBD2. This CDR3 spans 17 amino acids. V gave up 2 bases and J gave up 4 bases; unmatched junction bases: 10. Per germline, CDR1 GTSNPN and CDR2 SVGIG (reference sequence). Here the CDR3 DNA reads TGTGCCTGGAGTCCTATACGGAGACTAGCGGGATACAATGAGCAGTTCTTC. This gives the protein CAWSPIRRLAGYNEQFF.

The chain recombines TRBV27 with TRBJ1-5; 9 bases match TRBD1. V shed 5 bases, J shed 2 bases, and the junction held 10 bases outside the gene matches. The CDR3 is 17 residues long. CDR1 and CDR2 (germline): MNHEY, SMNVEV (reference sequence). The CDR3 region is CASSPRTGDYRNQPQHF. The CDR3 coding sequence is TGTGCCAGCAGTCCCCGGACAGGGGATTATCGCAATCAGCCCCAGCATTTT.

The chain uses TRBV27 and TRBJ2-7; 12 bases align to TRBD1. The V and J ends lost 6 bases and 4 bases, in that order; junction bases with no gene match: 10. The germline V gene encodes CDR1 MNHEY and CDR2 SMNVEV (reference sequence). The length of the CDR3 is 16 residues. The CDR3 nucleotides read TGTGCCAGCAGAGGGACAGGGGGCGGTTTGTCTTACGAGCAGTACTTC. Encoded protein: CASRGTGGGLSYEQYF.